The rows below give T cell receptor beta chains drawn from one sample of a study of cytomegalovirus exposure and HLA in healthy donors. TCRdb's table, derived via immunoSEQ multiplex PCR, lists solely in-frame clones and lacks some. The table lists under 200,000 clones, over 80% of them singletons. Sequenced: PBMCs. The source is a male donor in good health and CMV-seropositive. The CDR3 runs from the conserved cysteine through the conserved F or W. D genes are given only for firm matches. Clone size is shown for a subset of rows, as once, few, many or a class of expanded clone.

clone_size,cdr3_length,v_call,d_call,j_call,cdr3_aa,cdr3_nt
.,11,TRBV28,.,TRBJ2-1,CASGRYNEQFF,TGTGCCAGCGGGAGGTACAATGAGCAGTTCTTC
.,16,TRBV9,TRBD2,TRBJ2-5,CASSVGPAGGAETQYF,TGTGCCAGCAGCGTAGGCCCAGCGGGAGGAGCAGAGACCCAGTACTTC
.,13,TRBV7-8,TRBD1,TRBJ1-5,CASSLRGNQPQHF,TGTGCCAGCAGCCTCAGGGGGAATCAGCCCCAGCATTTT
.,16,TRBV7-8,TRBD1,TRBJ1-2,CASSLEGTGLGYGYTF,TGTGCCAGCAGCTTAGAAGGGACAGGGCTCGGCTATGGCTACACCTTC
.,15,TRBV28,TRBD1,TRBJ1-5,CASGPGTGGNQPQHF,TGTGCCAGCGGTCCGGGGACAGGGGGCAATCAGCCCCAGCATTTT
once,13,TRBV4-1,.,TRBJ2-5,CASSPAAQETQYF,TGCGCCAGCAGCCCAGCGGCCCAAGAGACCCAGTACTTC
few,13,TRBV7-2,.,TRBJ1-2,CASSLALQYGYTF,TGTGCCAGCAGCTTAGCTCTCCAGTATGGCTACACCTTC
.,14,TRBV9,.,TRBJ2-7,CASSYTWSSYEQYF,TGTGCCAGCAGCTATACATGGAGCTCCTACGAGCAGTACTTC
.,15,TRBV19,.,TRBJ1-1,CASSPYGFMNTEAFF,TGTGCCAGTAGTCCATACGGGTTTATGAACACTGAAGCTTTCTTT
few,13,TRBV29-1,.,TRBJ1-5,CSVEGGGEQPQHF,TGCAGCGTTGAGGGCGGGGGAGAGCAGCCCCAGCATTTT
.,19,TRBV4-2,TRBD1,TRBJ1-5,CASSQDRGGLRQGNQPQHF,TGTGCCAGCAGCCAAGATAGGGGAGGGTTACGACAGGGGAATCAGCCCCAGCATTTT
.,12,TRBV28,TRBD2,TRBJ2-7,CASFSGNHEQYF,TGTGCCAGCTTCAGCGGGAACCACGAGCAGTACTTC
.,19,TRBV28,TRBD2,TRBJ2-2,CASSLFWAGGPGDPGELFF,TGTGCCAGCAGTTTATTCTGGGCGGGAGGGCCGGGAGATCCCGGGGAGCTGTTTTTT
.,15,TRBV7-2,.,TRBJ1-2,CASSTIRQSNYGYTF,TGTGCCAGCAGCACTATCAGACAGTCTAACTATGGCTACACCTTC
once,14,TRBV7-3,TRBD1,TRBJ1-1,CASSSPTGRTEAFF,TGTGCCAGCAGCTCCCCGACAGGGCGAACTGAAGCTTTCTTT
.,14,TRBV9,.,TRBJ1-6,CASSLSDSRSPLHF,TGTGCCAGCAGCTTGTCGGACAGCCGATCACCCCTCCACTTT
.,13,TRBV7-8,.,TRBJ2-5,CASSPRDTETQYF,TGTGCCAGCAGCCCCCGGGACACAGAGACCCAGTACTTC
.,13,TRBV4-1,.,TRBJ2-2,CASSQGVAGELFF,TGCGCCAGCAGCCAAGGAGTTGCCGGGGAGCTGTTTTTT
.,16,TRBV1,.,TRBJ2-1,CTSSQGRGSSYNEQFF,TGCACCAGCAGCCAAGGCCGCGGAAGCTCCTACAATGAGCAGTTCTTC
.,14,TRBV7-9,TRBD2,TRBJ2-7,CASSSPGTKYEQYF,TGTGCCAGCAGCTCTCCCGGGACTAAATACGAGCAGTACTTC